In its sample, the clone carrying this T cell receptor (beta chain) was seen once. What it recognizes is unknown. This entry comes from a study of chemoradiotherapy in HPV16-positive cancers. The study, taken as a whole, reports: The functional HPV-specific definition rests on just two HPV16-positive patients. For HPV16-positive patients, expanding HPV-responsive T cells associated with longer recurrence-free survival. Non-HPV-specific T cells did not expand in tumors during treatment, whereas candidate HPV-specific clones and E7-related motifs did.

Here immunoSEQ multiplex PCR was the method, and the copy in TCRdb shows in-frame clones only, minus some. The profile shows 50,000 to 55,000 clones, around 90% of them singletons. In germline, CDR1 is SGHAT, CDR2 FQNNGV. V was pared by 5 bases and J by 4 bases, with 11 bases of the junction left unmatched. There are 16 residues in the CDR3. The sequence was obtained from a human donor with HPV-associated anogenital cancer. J is TRBJ2-1 and V is TRBV11-2, with TRBD2 matching over 7 bases. This material consisted of blood, taken from a patient who underwent chemoradiotherapy. CDR3 coding DNA: TGTGCCAGCAGCCCCCCTTGGGGGGGGATTTACAATGAGCAGTTCTTC. Its protein is CASSPPWGGIYNEQFF. The full variable domain, its missing parts supplied by reference TRBV11-2 and TRBJ2-1, is EAGVAQSPRYKIIEKRQSVAFWCNPISGHATLYWYQQILGQGPKLLIQFQNNGVVDDSQLPKDRFSAERLKGVDSTLKIQPAKLEDSAVYLCASSPPWGGIYNEQFFGPGTRLTVL.